The 27 T cell receptor beta chains below all came from one sample that was sequenced in a study of cytotoxic CD8 clonotypes in ibrutinib-treated CLL. Data came from immunoSEQ multiplex PCR; TCRdb stores just in-frame clones and leaves some out. The repertoire holds some 350,000 clones, with over 55% as singletons. The sequences come from PBMCs, collected after 36 months of ibrutinib treatment. The receptors here all came from a human donor with chronic lymphocytic leukemia.

This clone was seen a few times. The genes are TRBV11-2 and TRBJ1-1; no firm D call. The ends were cut back, 5 bases at V and 1 base at J, with 20 bases in the middle. The CDR3 totals 17 residues. Germline V CDR1 and CDR2: SGHAT, FQNNGV. The chain's CDR3 is CASSLNTLGQTNTEAFF. The CDR3 nucleotides read TGTGCCAGCAGCCTGAATACCCTCGGTCAGACGAACACTGAAGCTTTCTTT.

This clone was seen only a few times. The V call is TRBV7-3, the J call TRBJ2-6, with TRBD1 identical over 7 bases. This CDR3 comprises 17 residues. In germline, CDR1 is SGHTA, CDR2 FQGTGA. Trimming at V came to 7 bases and at J to 0 bases, leaving 9 bases not matched to a gene. CDR3 loop: CASKLLGQTSGANVLTF. CDR3 nucleotides: TGTGCCAGCAAGCTTCTGGGACAGACCTCTGGGGCCAACGTCCTGACTTTC.

The V gene is TRBV2, the J gene TRBJ2-7; D not certain. The V end was cut by 3 bases, the J end by 3 bases, with 9 bases between. Germline V lookup: CDR1 SNHLY, CDR2 FYNNEI. The CDR3 extends over 13 amino acids. CDR3 DNA sequence: TGTGCCAGCAGTGAGCGAGGAAACTACGAGCAGTACTTC. As protein: CASSERGNYEQYF.

Only a few counts were recorded for this clone. The V gene is TRBV11-2, the J gene TRBJ1-1; D is unclear. The V and J ends lost 7 bases and 4 bases respectively, with 31 bases between them. Germline CDR1 reads SGHAT; CDR2 reads FQNNGV. The CDR3 runs 19 residues. The CDR3 nucleotides read TGTGCCAGCACCCCACAGTCCCATCGACGGCAATCGTGGACCACTGAAGCTTTCTTT. Translation: CASTPQSHRRQSWTTEAFF. Complete variable domain (other parts from reference TRBV11-2 and TRBJ1-1): EAGVAQSPRYKIIEKRQSVAFWCNPISGHATLYWYQQILGQGPKLLIQFQNNGVVDDSQLPKDRFSAERLKGVDSTLKIQPAKLEDSAVYLCASTPQSHRRQSWTTEAFFGQGTRLTVV.

The CDR3 is CASSSRDSALTGNEKLFF. CDR3 in DNA: TGTGCCAGCAGTTCTAGGGACAGTGCCCTTACGGGAAATGAAAAACTGTTTTTT. The chain combines TRBV28 with TRBJ1-4; 7 bases agree with TRBD1. Germline CDR1 MDHEN, CDR2 SYDVKM. The length of the CDR3 is 18 residues. With 4 bases clipped from V and 5 bases from J, the junction kept 16 bases outside the gene matches.

This clone has only a few counts. V is TRBV4-1 and J is TRBJ2-3; possibly TRBD1 for D (6 bases). This CDR3 contains 15 residues. Per germline, CDR1 MGHRA and CDR2 YSYEKL. V was trimmed by 6 bases and J by 3 bases, leaving 16 bases between them. CDR3 sequence reads: CASSPRQVSTDTQYF. Written as DNA, the CDR3 is TGCGCCAGCAGTCCGCGACAGGTATCGACAGATACGCAGTATTTT.

The V and J genes are TRBV28 and TRBJ2-3; 10 positions match TRBD2. Germline V gives CDR1 MDHEN, CDR2 SYDVKM. The CDR3 covers 17 residues. The V segment lost 2 bases and the J segment 0 bases; nucleotides outside the gene matches: 5. CDR3 DNA sequence: TGTGCCAGCAGTTTAACCCTAGCGGGAGCTAGCACAGATACGCAGTATTTT. It specifies CASSLTLAGASTDTQYF.

The chain recombines TRBV9 with TRBJ1-6, with 8 positions matching TRBD1. Germline CDR1 is SGDLS and CDR2 is YYNGEE. The CDR3 sequence is 18 residues long. V shed 1 base and J 4 bases; nucleotides not matched to a gene: 10. The CDR3 DNA reads as TGTGCCAGCAGCGTATTTGACAGGGGTCCCTCATATAATTCACCCCTCCACTTT. It specifies CASSVFDRGPSYNSPLHF. Combining the CDR3 with reference TRBV9 and TRBJ1-6 gives the whole variable domain DSGVTQTPKHLITATGQRVTLRCSPRSGDLSVYWYQQSLDQGLQFLIQYYNGEERAKGNILERFSAQQFPDLHSELNLSSLELGDSALYFCASSVFDRGPSYNSPLHFGNGTRLTVT.

The chain carries TRBV28 and TRBJ2-1; 13 nucleotides line up with TRBD2. Germline-derived CDR1 and CDR2 are MDHEN and SYDVKM. The V and J ends lost 5 bases and 7 bases, in that order; junction bases with no gene match: 8. The CDR3 runs 16 residues. The CDR3 sequence: CASSPRGLAGPNEQFF. The DNA for the CDR3 is TGTGCCAGCAGTCCAAGGGGACTAGCGGGACCAAATGAGCAGTTCTTC.

Remarks on this clone: Relative to the germline gene, one junction end is altered; a read error may explain this. V and J are TRBV6-1 and TRBJ2-7; possibly TRBD1 for D (6 bases). The CDR3 consists of 14 residues. The V gene's germline CDR1 is MNHNS and CDR2 SASEGT. The DNA for the CDR3 is TGTGCCAGCAGCGAAGGGGGACGGTCCTACGAGCAGTACTTC. Translated, it gives CASSEGGRSYEQYF.

Turning to this clone: Other nucleotide sequences in the sample specify the same CDR3. The rearrangement joins TRBV5-1 to TRBJ1-2, with a possible D match to TRBD1 (6 bases). The CDR3 extends over 13 amino acids. Germline V gene data show CDR1 as SGHRS and CDR2 as YFSETQ. V was clipped by 2 bases and J by 3 bases, with 8 bases between them. CDR3 loop: CASSFRGHYGYTF. DNA of the CDR3: TGCGCCAGCAGCTTCAGGGGCCACTATGGCTACACCTTC. The variable domain in full, completed from reference TRBV5-1 and TRBJ1-2, reads KAGVTQTPRYLIKTRGQQVTLSCSPISGHRSVSWYQQTPGQGLQFLFEYFSETQRNKGNFPGRFSGRQFSNSRSEMNVSTLELGDSALYLCASSFRGHYGYTFGSGTRLTVV.

This clone came up a few times. The genes are TRBV28 and TRBJ1-5; 11 bases are shared with TRBD1. V trimming: 4 bases; J trimming: 2 bases; junction bases outside the gene matches: 1. CDR3 length: 15 residues. CDR1 MDHEN and CDR2 SYDVKM come from the germline V gene. CDR3 bases: TGTGCCAGCAGTTGGACAGGGGGCGGCAATCAGCCCCAGCATTTT. Protein: CASSWTGGGNQPQHF.

The count of this clone is one. The gene calls are TRBV7-6 and TRBJ2-1; TRBD1 or TRBD2 may be the D gene (5 bases each). Trimming left V 1 base short and J 4 bases short, with 17 bases between. CDR1 and CDR2 from the germline V gene are SGHVS and FNYEAQ. This CDR3 has 17 residues. CDR3: CASSLGRPGLGYNEQFF. Written as DNA, the CDR3 is TGTGCCAGCAGCTTAGGGCGACCGGGGCTGGGTTACAATGAGCAGTTCTTC.

The chain carries TRBV19 and TRBJ2-6; 7 bases align to TRBD1. The CDR3 sequence is 15 residues long. Germline CDR1 reads LNHDA; CDR2 reads SQIVND (reference sequence). V lost 3 bases, J lost 2 bases, and 1 base stayed unmatched. CDR3 sequence: CASSMTGPGANVLTF. Here the CDR3 DNA reads TGTGCCAGTAGTATGACAGGGCCTGGGGCCAACGTCCTGACTTTC.

The genes are TRBV6-6 and TRBJ2-7, with 9 nucleotides matching TRBD1. Trimming at V came to 6 bases and at J to 2 bases, leaving 11 bases not matched to a gene. CDR1 and CDR2 from the germline V gene are MNHNY and SVGAGI (reference sequence). This CDR3 has 16 residues. CDR3 loop: CASSPVDRGLAYEQYF. The DNA of the CDR3 is TGTGCCAGCAGCCCAGTGGACAGGGGACTGGCCTACGAGCAGTACTTC.

V and J are TRBV5-1 and TRBJ2-2; D remains unclear. This CDR3 comprises 15 residues. Trimming left V 0 bases short and J 5 bases short, with 11 bases between. The germline V gene has CDR1 SGHRS and CDR2 YFSETQ. CDR3 sequence (DNA): TGCGCCAGCAGCTTGGTAGGGCAGTCGACCGGGGAGCTGTTTTTT. This translates into CASSLVGQSTGELFF. The variable domain in full, completed from reference TRBV5-1 and TRBJ2-2, reads KAGVTQTPRYLIKTRGQQVTLSCSPISGHRSVSWYQQTPGQGLQFLFEYFSETQRNKGNFPGRFSGRQFSNSRSEMNVSTLELGDSALYLCASSLVGQSTGELFFGEGSRLTVL.

V gene TRBV2 combines with J gene TRBJ1-4, with TRBD1 identical over 7 bases. The CDR3 extends over 16 amino acids. The trim removed 4 bases at V and 0 bases at J, leaving 5 bases unmatched. Germline V gene lookup returns CDR1 SNHLY and CDR2 FYNNEI. The CDR3 loop is CASSVDRDTTNEKLFF. As DNA, the CDR3 is TGTGCCAGCAGTGTTGACAGGGACACAACTAATGAAAAACTGTTTTTT. Based on the CDR3 plus reference TRBV2 and TRBJ1-4, the full variable domain is EPEVTQTPSHQVTQMGQEVILRCVPISNHLYFYWYRQILGQKVEFLVSFYNNEISEKSEIFDDQFSVERPDGSNFTLKIRSTKLEDSAMYFCASSVDRDTTNEKLFFGSGTQLSVL.

The chain is built from TRBV27 and TRBJ2-7; TRBD1 aligns across 7 bases. Germline CDR1 is MNHEY and CDR2 is SMNVEV (reference sequence). This CDR3 has 14 residues. Unmatched junction bases numbered 3, after V lost 3 bases and J lost 1 base. The CDR3 sequence: CASSFGQASYEQYF. For the CDR3, the DNA is TGTGCCAGCAGTTTTGGACAGGCGTCCTACGAGCAGTACTTC.

The chain employs TRBV9 and TRBJ2-2; TRBD1 might be the D (6 bases). The CDR3 spans 16 residues. Germline V CDR1 and CDR2: SGDLS, YYNGEE. Trimming stripped 0 bases from V and 4 bases from J, with 13 bases between. In DNA, the CDR3 is TGTGCCAGCAGCGTAGCTTTCGGACAGCTCACCGGGGAGCTGTTTTTT. It codes for CASSVAFGQLTGELFF.

V is TRBV7-3 and J is TRBJ2-7, with D perhaps being TRBD1 or TRBD2 (5 bases each). V was clipped by 4 bases and J by 4 bases, with 11 bases between them. Germline V gives CDR1 SGHTA, CDR2 FQGTGA. The CDR3 sequence is 13 residues long. CDR3 region: CASSSGPSYEQYF. CDR3 coding DNA: TGTGCCAGCAGCTCGGGACCGAGTTACGAGCAGTACTTC.

The chain recombines TRBV5-6 with TRBJ1-1; D gene ambiguous. V lost 2 bases to trimming and J lost 5 bases, with 16 bases between them. The CDR3 has 15 amino acids. Germline V gene data show CDR1 as SGHDT and CDR2 as YYEEEE. The chain's CDR3 is CASSFGGKPVTEAFF. CDR3 nucleotide sequence: TGTGCCAGCAGCTTTGGCGGGAAGCCGGTGACTGAAGCTTTCTTT.

This clone was counted only a few times. The V gene is TRBV10-2, the J gene TRBJ2-5, with D possibly matching TRBD1 (5 bases). V shed 4 bases and J shed 5 bases, with 8 bases lying between them. This CDR3 comprises 12 residues. Germline-derived CDR1 and CDR2 are WSHSY and SAAADI. CDR3 loop: CASSVQGETQYF. The DNA of the CDR3 is TGCGCCAGCAGTGTCCAGGGTGAGACCCAGTACTTC.

The chain has TRBV11-1 and TRBJ2-3; weak D call: TRBD1 (6 bases). From germline, CDR1 is SGHAT and CDR2 FQDESV (reference sequence). V was pared by 4 bases and J by 0 bases, with 8 bases between. This CDR3 is built from 14 residues. In nucleotides, the CDR3 is TGTGCCAGCAGCTCCGGACAGAGCACAGATACGCAGTATTTT. As protein: CASSSGQSTDTQYF.

J is TRBJ1-2 and V is TRBV29-1; D is unclear. This CDR3 comprises 11 residues. CDR1 is SQVTM and CDR2 is ANQGSEA in the germline V gene. V lost 4 bases and J 5 bases, leaving 8 bases between the germline ends. This CDR3 is CSVARIYGYTF. Here the CDR3 DNA reads TGCAGCGTTGCCCGGATTTATGGCTACACCTTC.

Of note for this clone: Other DNA sequences within the sample encode an identical CDR3. This rearrangement joins TRBV10-1 to TRBJ1-2, with D tentatively TRBD1 (5 bases). The V end was cut by 4 bases, the J end by 2 bases, with 8 bases between. The CDR3 consists of 13 residues. The germline CDR1 and CDR2 sequences are WNHNN and SYGVQD (reference sequence). The CDR3 DNA follows: TGCGCCAGCAGTGCCGACAGAAACTATGGCTACACCTTC. As protein: CASSADRNYGYTF.

Only a few counts were recorded for this clone. The chain carries TRBV27 and TRBJ2-3; 7 bases map to TRBD2. V dropped 6 bases and J dropped 6; count of bases not matched to a gene: 0. This CDR3 is 11 amino acids long. In germline, CDR1 is MNHEY, CDR2 SMNVEV (reference sequence). In DNA, the CDR3 is TGTGCCAGCAGGCGGGGGGATACGCAGTATTTT. It yields the protein CASRRGDTQYF.

The rearrangement uses TRBV28 and TRBJ2-7; 9 nucleotides line up with TRBD1. CDR1 and CDR2 (germline): MDHEN, SYDVKM. V lost 6 bases to trimming and J lost 3 bases; unmatched junction nucleotides: 12. The CDR3 extends over 16 amino acids. The CDR3 here is CASSNGGQGNHYEQYF. In DNA form, the CDR3 reads TGTGCCAGCAGCAACGGTGGACAGGGGAATCACTACGAGCAGTACTTC.